This passage covers 11 T cell receptor beta chains from one sample sequenced in a study of tumor-infiltrating lymphocytes in glioblastoma multiforme. TCR beta libraries were built from RNA through three nested multiplex PCR rounds using modified ARM-PCR. TCRdb ran MiXCR on the multiplex PCR reads and lists one entry per CDR3 protein. The data show about 15,000 distinct CDR3 sequences, around 70% seen once. The sample was brain tumor tissue. These receptor sequences come from a male donor with glioblastoma.

The V call is TRBV4-1, the J call TRBJ2-2; TRBD1 matches 7 bases. The CDR3 contains 15 residues. Trimming removed 10 bases from V and 9 bases from J; junction bases left unmatched: 17. The V gene's germline CDR1 is MGHRA and CDR2 YSYEKL. The CDR3 here is CANRARDRATRELFF. The CDR3, as DNA: TGCGCCAACAGGGCGAGGGACAGAGCCACAAGGGAGCTGTTTTTT.

In its sample, this clonotype was seen many times. The rearrangement uses TRBV28 and TRBJ1-1; unclear D gene. Trimming took off 5 bases at V and 7 bases at J, with 14 bases between the two ends. The germline CDR1 and CDR2 sequences are MDHEN and SYDVKM. The CDR3 is 13 amino acids. This chain's CDR3 is CASSPPAVVEAFF. The CDR3 coding sequence is TGTGCCAGCAGTCCCCCCGCGGTTGTTGAAGCTTTCTTT.

This clonotype rates as medium-sized (0.01 to 0.1%). The rearrangement links TRBV20-1 to TRBJ1-5; D is undetermined. Germline CDR1 DFQATT, CDR2 SNEGSKA (reference sequence). There are 14 residues in the CDR3. V lost 2 bases, J lost 3 bases, and 11 bases lay in between. The CDR3 loop is CSARRGNYNQPQHF. The DNA for the CDR3 is TGCAGTGCTAGACGCGGAAACTACAATCAGCCCCAGCATTTT.

Concerning this clonotype: The junction shows a germline mismatch at one end, possibly a read error. The genes are TRBV5-1 and TRBJ2-1; D may be TRBD1 (6 bases). CDR1 is SGHRS, CDR2 YFSETQ, per germline. The CDR3 has 16 amino acids. The CDR3: CVSSRGDFTKNNEQFF. In nucleotides, the CDR3 is TGCGTCAGCAGCAGGGGAGACTTTACAAAGAACAATGAGCAGTTCTTC.

The rearrangement uses TRBV6-6 and TRBJ2-5, with TRBD2 as a possible D gene (7 bases). Trimming left V 11 bases short and J 7 bases short, with 23 bases between. This CDR3 contains 14 residues. The germline gives CDR1 MNHNY, CDR2 SVGAGI (reference sequence). CDR3 DNA: TGTGCCCAGTCTGAGGGGGGGGCCCGGGCGACCCAGTACTTC. This encodes CAQSEGGARATQYF.

A single count supports this clonotype. The rearrangement joins TRBV5-6 to TRBJ2-7, with D perhaps matching TRBD1 (5 bases). V lost 4 bases to trimming and J lost 0 bases, with 14 bases between them. The CDR3 is made up of 15 amino acids. CDR1 is SGHDT, CDR2 YYEEEE, per germline. The CDR3: CASSKVTVSSYEQYF. Here the CDR3 DNA reads TGTGCCAGCAGCAAAGTGACAGTTAGCTCCTACGAGCAGTACTTC.

In its sample, this clonotype was seen a few times. The chain is built from TRBV14 and TRBJ2-3; D gene ambiguous. V was clipped by 1 base and J by 5 bases, with 7 bases between them. The CDR3 runs to 13 residues. The germline V gene encodes CDR1 SGHDN and CDR2 FVKESK. The CDR3 protein is CASSQGFRDTQYF. CDR3 bases: TGTGCCAGCAGCCAAGGGTTCCGAGATACGCAGTATTTT.

The gene calls are TRBV20-1 and TRBJ2-3, with D maybe TRBD2 (5 bases). Between the trimmed V and J ends, which lost 0 bases and 0 bases, there was a span of 7 bases. Looked up from germline, CDR1 is DFQATT and CDR2 is SNEGSKA (reference sequence). The CDR3 length is 14 residues. The CDR3 nucleotides read TGCAGTGCTAGAGATAGCGCGAGCACAGATACGCAGTATTTT. Translated: CSARDSASTDTQYF.

The table lists this clonotype with a count of one. This chain links TRBV11-3 with TRBJ2-7; D possibly corresponds to TRBD2 (5 bases). This CDR3 region has 14 residues. Germline CDR1 reads SGHNT; CDR2 reads YENEEA. Trimming stripped 10 bases from V and 2 bases from J, with 18 bases between. The CDR3 sequence is CATPIGDSAYEQYF. The CDR3 DNA sequence: TGTGCCACCCCGATCGGGGATTCGGCCTACGAGCAGTACTTC.

This clonotype was seen repeatedly, ten times or more. The chain carries TRBV11-3 and TRBJ1-1; 7 bases are shared with TRBD1. The V segment lost 4 bases and the J segment 7 bases; nucleotides outside the gene matches: 6. The CDR3 covers 13 residues. From germline, CDR1 is SGHNT and CDR2 YENEEA. CDR3 coding DNA: TGTGCCAGCAGCTCTCGTCGGGACAGTGAAGCTTTCTTT. This codes for CASSSRRDSEAFF.

The table lists this clonotype with a few counts. The V call is TRBV11-2, the J call TRBJ2-1, with TRBD2 matching over 8 bases. The junction had 16 bases not matched to a gene; V was cut back by 5 bases and J by 7 bases. CDR1 is SGHAT and CDR2 is FQNNGV in the germline V gene. This CDR3 is 17 amino acids long. CDR3 nucleotides: TGTGCCAGCAGCCCGAACTTCGGGGCGGGGGGAGCTAATGAGCAGTTCTTC. It yields the protein CASSPNFGAGGANEQFF.